The clone carrying this T cell receptor beta chain was found once. Antigen: not known. The data stem from a study of cytomegalovirus exposure and HLA in healthy donors. General observations from the study: 150 to 200 TCR beta chains were listed as cytomegalovirus-associated.

V lost 0 bases to trimming and J lost 4 bases, with 10 bases between them. The CDR3 covers 15 residues. CDR1 and CDR2 from the germline V gene are SGHNT and YYREEE (reference sequence). Sequencing used immunoSEQ multiplex PCR; TCRdb keeps in-frame clones, though not all of them. The top ten clones hold roughly 1.2% of a sample with 150,000 to 200,000 clones, about 81% of them seen once. The specimen was PBMCs. The sequence derives from a woman in her thirties in good health and CMV-seronegative. This chain links TRBV5-4 with TRBJ2-2, with a weak D call TRBD2 (6 bases). The CDR3 bases are TGTGCCAGCAGCTTGGACCGGGGGATCACCGGGGAGCTGTTTTTT. This sequence encodes CASSLDRGITGELFF.